This T cell receptor beta chain originates from a study of T cell responses to AZD1222 COVID-19 vaccine. For the study at large: Second-dose groups at about 4 or about 12 weeks were pooled.

Notes on this clone: Its antigen is not known.

CDR1 SEHNR and CDR2 FQNEAQ come from the germline V gene (reference sequence). The ends were cut back, 2 bases at V and 8 bases at J, with 13 bases in the middle. CDR3 size: 14 residues. Method: immunoSEQ multiplex PCR; TCRdb's copy keeps in-frame clones and lacks some. Among fewer than 95,000 clones listed, 75% to 90% were seen once. Study observations and caveats: Vaccination with two AZD1222 doses was followed by a rise in Spike-specific TCR breadth and depth. It should be noted that donors were predominantly white British and more often female, and clonal diversity was possibly underestimated. Spike was spanned by vaccine-associated CD4 TCRs, with dominance at 160-218 and 743-854.

The sample was peripheral blood, taken on day 0 of AZD1222 vaccination. The clonotype originates from an adult in good health. The rearrangement links TRBV7-9 to TRBJ2-1; D gene ambiguous. The CDR3 sequence is CASSLWAAVHEQFF. CDR3 coding DNA: TGTGCCAGCAGCTTATGGGCCGCAGTACATGAGCAGTTCTTC.